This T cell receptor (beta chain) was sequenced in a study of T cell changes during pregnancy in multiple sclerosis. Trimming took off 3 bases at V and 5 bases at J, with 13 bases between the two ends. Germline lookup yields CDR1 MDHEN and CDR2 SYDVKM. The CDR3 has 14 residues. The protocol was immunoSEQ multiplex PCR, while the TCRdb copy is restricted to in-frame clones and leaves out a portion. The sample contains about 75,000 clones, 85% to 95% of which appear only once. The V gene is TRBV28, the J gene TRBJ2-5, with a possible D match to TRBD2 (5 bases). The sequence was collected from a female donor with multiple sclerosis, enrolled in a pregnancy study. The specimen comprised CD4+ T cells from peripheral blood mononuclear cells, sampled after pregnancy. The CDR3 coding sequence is TGTGCCAGCAGTTTGTCCAGAAGAGGGGAGACCCAGTACTTC. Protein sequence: CASSLSRRGETQYF.